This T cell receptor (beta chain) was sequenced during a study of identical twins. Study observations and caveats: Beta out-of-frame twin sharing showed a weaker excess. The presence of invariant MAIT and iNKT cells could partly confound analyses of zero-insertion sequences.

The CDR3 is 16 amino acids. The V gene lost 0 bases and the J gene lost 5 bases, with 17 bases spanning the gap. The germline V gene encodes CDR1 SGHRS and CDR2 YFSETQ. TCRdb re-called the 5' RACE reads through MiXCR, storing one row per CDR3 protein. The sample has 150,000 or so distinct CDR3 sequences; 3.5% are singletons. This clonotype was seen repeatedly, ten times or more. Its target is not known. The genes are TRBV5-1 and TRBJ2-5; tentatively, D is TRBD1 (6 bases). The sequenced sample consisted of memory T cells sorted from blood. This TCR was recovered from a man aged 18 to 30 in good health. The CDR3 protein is CASSLGTPGVGETQYF. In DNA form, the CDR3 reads TGCGCCAGCAGCTTGGGAACCCCAGGGGTCGGGGAGACCCAGTACTTC.